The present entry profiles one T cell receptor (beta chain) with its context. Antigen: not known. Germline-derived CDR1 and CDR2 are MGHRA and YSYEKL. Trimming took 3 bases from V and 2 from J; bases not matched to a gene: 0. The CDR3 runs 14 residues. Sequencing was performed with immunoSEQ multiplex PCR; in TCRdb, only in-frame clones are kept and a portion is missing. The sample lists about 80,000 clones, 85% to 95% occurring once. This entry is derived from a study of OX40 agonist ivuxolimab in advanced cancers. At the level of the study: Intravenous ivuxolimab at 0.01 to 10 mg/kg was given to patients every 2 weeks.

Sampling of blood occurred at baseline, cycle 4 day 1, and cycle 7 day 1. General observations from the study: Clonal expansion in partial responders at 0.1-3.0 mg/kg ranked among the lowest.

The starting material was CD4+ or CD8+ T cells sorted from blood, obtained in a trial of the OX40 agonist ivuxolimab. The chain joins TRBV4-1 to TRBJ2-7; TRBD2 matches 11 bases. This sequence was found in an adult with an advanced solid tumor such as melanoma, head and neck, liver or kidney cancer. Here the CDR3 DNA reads TGCGCCAGCAGCCATAGCGGGAGGGCCTACGAGCAGTACTTC. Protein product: CASSHSGRAYEQYF.